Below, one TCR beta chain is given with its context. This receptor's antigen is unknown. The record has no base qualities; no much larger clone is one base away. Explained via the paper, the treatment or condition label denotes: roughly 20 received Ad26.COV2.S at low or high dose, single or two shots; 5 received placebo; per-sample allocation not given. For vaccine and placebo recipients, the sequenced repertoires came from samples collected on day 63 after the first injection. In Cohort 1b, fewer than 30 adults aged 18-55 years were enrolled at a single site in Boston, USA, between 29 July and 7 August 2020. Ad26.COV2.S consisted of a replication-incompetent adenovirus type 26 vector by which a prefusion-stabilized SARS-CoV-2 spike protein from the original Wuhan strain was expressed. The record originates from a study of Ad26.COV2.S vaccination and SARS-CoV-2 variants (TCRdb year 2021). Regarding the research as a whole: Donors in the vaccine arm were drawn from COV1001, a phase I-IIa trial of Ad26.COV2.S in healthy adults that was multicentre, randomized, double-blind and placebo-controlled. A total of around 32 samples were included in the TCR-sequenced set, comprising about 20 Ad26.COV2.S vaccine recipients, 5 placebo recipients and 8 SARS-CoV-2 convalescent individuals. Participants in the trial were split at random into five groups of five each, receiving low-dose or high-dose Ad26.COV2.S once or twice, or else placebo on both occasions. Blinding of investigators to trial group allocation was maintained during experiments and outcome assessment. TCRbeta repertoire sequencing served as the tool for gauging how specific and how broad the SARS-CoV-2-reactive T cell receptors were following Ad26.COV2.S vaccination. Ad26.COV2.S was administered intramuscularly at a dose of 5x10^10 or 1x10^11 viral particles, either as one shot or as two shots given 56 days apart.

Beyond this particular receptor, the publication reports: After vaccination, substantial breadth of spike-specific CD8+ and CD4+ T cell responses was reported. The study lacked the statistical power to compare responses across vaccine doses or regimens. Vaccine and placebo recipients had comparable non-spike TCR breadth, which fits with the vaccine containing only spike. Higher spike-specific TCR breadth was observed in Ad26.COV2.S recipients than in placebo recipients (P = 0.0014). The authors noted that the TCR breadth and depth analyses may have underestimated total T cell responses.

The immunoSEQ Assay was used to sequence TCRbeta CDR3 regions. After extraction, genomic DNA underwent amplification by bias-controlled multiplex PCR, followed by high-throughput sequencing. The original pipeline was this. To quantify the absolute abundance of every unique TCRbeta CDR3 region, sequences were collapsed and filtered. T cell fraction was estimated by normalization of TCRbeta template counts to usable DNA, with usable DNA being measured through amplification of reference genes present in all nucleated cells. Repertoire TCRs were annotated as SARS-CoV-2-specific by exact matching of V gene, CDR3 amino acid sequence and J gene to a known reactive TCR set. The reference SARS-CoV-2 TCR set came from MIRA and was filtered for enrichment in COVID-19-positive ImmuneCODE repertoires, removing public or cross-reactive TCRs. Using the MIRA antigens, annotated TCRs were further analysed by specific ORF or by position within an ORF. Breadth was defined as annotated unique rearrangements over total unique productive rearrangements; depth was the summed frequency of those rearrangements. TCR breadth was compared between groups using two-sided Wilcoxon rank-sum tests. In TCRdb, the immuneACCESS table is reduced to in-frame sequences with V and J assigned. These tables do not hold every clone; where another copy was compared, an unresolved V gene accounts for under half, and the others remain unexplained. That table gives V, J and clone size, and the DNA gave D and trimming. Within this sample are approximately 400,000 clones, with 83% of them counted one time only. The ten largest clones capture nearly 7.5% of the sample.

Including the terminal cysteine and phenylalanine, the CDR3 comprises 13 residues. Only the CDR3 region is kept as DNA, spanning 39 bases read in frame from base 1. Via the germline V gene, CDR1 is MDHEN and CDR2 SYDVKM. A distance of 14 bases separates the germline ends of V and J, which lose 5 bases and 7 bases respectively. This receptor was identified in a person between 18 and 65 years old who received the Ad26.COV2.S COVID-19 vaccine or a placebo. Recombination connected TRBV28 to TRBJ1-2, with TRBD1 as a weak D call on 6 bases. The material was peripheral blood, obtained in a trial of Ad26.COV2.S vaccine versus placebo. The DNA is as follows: TGTGCCAGCAGTCTGAGGGGGGCCGGTGGCTACACCTTC. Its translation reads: CASSLRGAGGYTF.